This T cell receptor (beta chain) was documented in a study of breast tumors, draining lymph nodes, adjacent tissues. V lost 0 bases, J lost 3 bases, and 6 bases lay in between. Germline assignment: CDR1 MGHRA and CDR2 YSYEKL. The CDR3 is 13 amino acids. As concerns this clonotype: Its antigen is unknown.

TCRdb reanalysed the multiplex PCR reads using MiXCR and keeps one entry per CDR3 protein. Of about 31,000 distinct CDR3 sequences in the sample, over 55% were seen once. Study conclusions and caveats: That most tumor T cells come from lymph nodes remained unproven. Data fit most tumor T cells coming from lymph node, expanding in tumor. Tumor and nontumor repertoires were significantly more similar in luminal-like than in basal-like breast cancer.

V usage is TRBV4-1 and J usage is TRBJ2-7, with unresolved D. This receptor was identified in a female donor with breast cancer. Some clones in this sample may be carry-over from other donors' samples. The specimen was breast tumor tissue. CDR3 region: CASSQDLRYEQYF. In DNA form, the CDR3 reads TGCGCCAGCAGCCAAGATTTGCGCTACGAGCAGTACTTC.